The rows below give T cell receptor beta chains drawn from one sample of a study of OX40 agonist ivuxolimab in advanced cancers. Generated by immunoSEQ multiplex PCR, the TCRdb table keeps only in-frame clones and is missing some. This repertoire shows nearly 70,000 clones, roughly four fifths found once; its top ten account for approximately 1.5%. The input for sequencing was CD4+ or CD8+ T cells sorted from blood, taken in a trial of the OX40 agonist ivuxolimab. The receptors originated from an adult with an advanced solid tumor such as melanoma, head and neck, liver or kidney cancer. Each CDR3 is given without its conserved first and last residue.

j_call v_call cdr3_aa
TRBJ2-7 TRBV6-5 ASSYWDRTYEQY
TRBJ1-1 TRBV4-1 ASSQTGGGVNTEAF
TRBJ2-1 TRBV14 ASSQLAGVSNEQF
TRBJ2-7 TRBV7-2 ASSRTGTSAYEQY
TRBJ2-6 TRBV6-1 ASRGHSGANVLT
TRBJ1-4 TRBV19 ASSIGTVNEKLF
TRBJ2-7 TRBV28 ASSPGDPGQSYEQY
TRBJ2-1 TRBV5-1 ASSTLLSVNEQF
TRBJ2-7 TRBV27 ASSLSGTGSSYEQY
TRBJ1-3 TRBV5-4 ASSLDKLDTIY
TRBJ2-4 TRBV5-4 ASSLRGVNIQY
TRBJ2-5 TRBV7-8 ASSLTGTQY
TRBJ1-4 TRBV28 ASSSGGMVEEKLF
TRBJ2-3 TRBV27 ASRGPLSGTDTQY
TRBJ1-5 TRBV5-1 ASSFDWSNQPQH
TRBJ2-6 TRBV5-6 ASSLRRFRSGANVLT
TRBJ2-4 TRBV19 ASSIDQRMVAKNIQY
TRBJ2-2 TRBV5-1 ASSSVSGGNTGELF
TRBJ1-1 TRBV6-7 ASSYSIRSQGTEAF